The 16 T cell receptor beta chains given below trace back to one sample, sequenced in a study of blood T cells in healthy people across ages. A second PCR of roughly 7 to 11 cycles used a sample-barcoded 5' primer and a J-beta primer mix. TCRdb re-called the 5' RACE reads with MiXCR, one entry per CDR3 protein. The data hold around 320,000 distinct CDR3 sequences, with about 25% observed a single time. The sequenced sample consisted of blood. These receptors were obtained from a woman in her 70s in good health.

The rearrangement links TRBV4-2 to TRBJ2-1; 13 bases agree with TRBD2. This CDR3 spans 17 amino acids. V trimming: 4 bases; J trimming: 0 bases; junction bases outside the gene matches: 3. Germline CDR1 LGHNA, CDR2 YNFKEQ. The CDR3 DNA is TGTGCCAGCAGCCGGACTAGCGGGGGCAACTCCTACAATGAGCAGTTCTTC. It codes for CASSRTSGGNSYNEQFF.

This clonotype appeared a few times. The missing conserved phenylalanine or tryptophan at the end of this CDR3 makes a read error likely. The rearrangement links TRBV4-3 to TRBJ2-3, with TRBD2 as a possible D gene (5 bases). The CDR3 is 16 amino acids. Per the germline V gene, CDR1 is LGHNA and CDR2 is YSLEER. V was cut by 4 bases and J by 2 bases, with 16 bases left in between. The CDR3 here is CASSPAAQRSTDTQYL. CDR3 nucleotides: TGCGCCAGCAGCCCTGCGGCCCAGCGGTCCACAGATACGCAGTATCTT.

This chain connects TRBV6-2 or TRBV6-3 to TRBJ2-1; TRBD1 or TRBD2 may be the D gene (5 bases each). The J call may be wrong; the DNA end is better matched by TRBJ2-7. Germline V gene lookup returns CDR1 MNHEY and CDR2 SVGEGT. CDR3 length: 14 amino acids. CDR3 bases: TGTGCCAGCAGTACTCGGGACGGCACGTACGAGCAGTACTTC. This encodes CASSTRDGTYEQYF.

This clonotype was seen a single time. The genes are TRBV29-1 and TRBJ2-3; D remains unclear. Germline CDR1 reads SQVTM; CDR2 reads ANQGSEA. Trimming pared 3 bases from V and 5 bases from J, leaving 12 bases between. This CDR3 has 13 residues. CDR3 coding DNA: TGCAGCGTTGATGCAGCCAAGATAGATACGCAGTATTTT. It specifies CSVDAAKIDTQYF.

In its sample, this clonotype was seen a few times. The chain recombines TRBV11-2 with TRBJ2-5, with no clear D. The J call is uncertain, as TRBJ2-7 better fits the DNA end. Germline V gene lookup returns CDR1 SGHAT and CDR2 FQNNGV. CDR3 length: 12 amino acids. This CDR3 is CASSLLLGEQYF. The CDR3 region has the DNA TGTGCCAGCAGCTTACTCTTAGGCGAGCAGTACTTC.

The rearrangement joins TRBV20-1 to TRBJ2-1; 8 bases are a match to TRBD2. Trimming took 3 bases from V and 7 from J; bases not matched to a gene: 8. Looked up from germline, CDR1 is DFQATT and CDR2 is SNEGSKA (reference sequence). CDR3 length: 14 residues. CDR3 nucleotides: TGCAGTGCTAGGCCCGGGGGGGGTGTAAATGAGCAGTTCTTC. Translated, it gives CSARPGGGVNEQFF.

This clonotype was recorded a few times. The rearrangement uses TRBV28 and TRBJ2-7; 7 positions match TRBD1. The CDR3 runs 15 residues. Germline lookup yields CDR1 MDHEN and CDR2 SYDVKM. Unmatched junction bases numbered 14, after V lost 6 bases and J lost 6 bases. The CDR3 loop reads CASRADRVGNSEQYF. Written as DNA, the CDR3 is TGTGCCAGCAGAGCAGACAGGGTAGGAAACTCCGAGCAGTACTTC.

This clonotype has a handful of counts. This chain joins TRBV7-6 and TRBJ2-7; D gene unclear. The CDR3 is made up of 14 amino acids. Trimming took 2 bases from V and 6 from J, leaving 14 bases between them. CDR1 and CDR2 from the germline V gene are SGHVS and FNYEAQ. The CDR3 spells CASSLNLDLGEQYF. CDR3 nucleotides: TGTGCCAGCAGCTTAAACTTGGATTTAGGCGAGCAGTACTTC.

J is TRBJ1-1 and V is TRBV5-1; D remains unclear. V shed 4 bases and J shed 5 bases, with 12 bases lying between them. Germline V gene sequence: CDR1 SGHRS, CDR2 YFSETQ. The CDR3 is 13 residues long. CDR3 sequence: CASSLITSTEAFF. The CDR3 region has the DNA TGCGCCAGCAGCCTAATAACATCAACTGAAGCTTTCTTT.

This clonotype appeared a few times. The gene calls are TRBV4-1 and TRBJ2-7, with 10 bases matching TRBD1. V gave up 4 bases and J gave up 3 bases; unmatched junction bases: 3. The CDR3 length is 14 residues. CDR1 and CDR2 (germline): MGHRA, YSYEKL. CDR3 in DNA: TGCGCCAGCAGCCTAAGGGACAGGGGCTACGAGCAGTACTTC. Its translation: CASSLRDRGYEQYF.

The V call is TRBV19, the J call TRBJ2-5; tentatively, D is TRBD2 (6 bases). Germline V gives CDR1 LNHDA, CDR2 SQIVND (reference sequence). The germline V and J ends were trimmed by 3 bases and 5 bases, with 13 bases remaining between them. The CDR3 has 14 residues. CDR3 DNA sequence: TGTGCCAGTAGTATCGCGGGAATAATGGAGACCCAGTACTTC. Residues: CASSIAGIMETQYF.

This clonotype was observed a handful of times. V gene TRBV7-9 combines with J gene TRBJ1-6; D is ambiguous. Germline CDR1 reads SEHNR; CDR2 reads FQNEAQ (reference sequence). The CDR3 runs 13 residues. The CDR3 DNA reads TGTGCGGGCGGATCCTCCTATAATTCACCCCTCCACTTT. It translates to CAGGSSYNSPLHF.

This clonotype has more than one count but fewer than ten. The chain combines TRBV18 with TRBJ2-7, with 7 bases matching TRBD2. V dropped 2 bases and J dropped 3; count of bases not matched to a gene: 7. Germline V gene sequence: CDR1 KGHSH, CDR2 LQKENI. This CDR3 has 15 amino acids. DNA of the CDR3: TGTGCCAGCTCACCAAACGCGGGAGCGGACTACGAGCAGTACTTC. Translated: CASSPNAGADYEQYF. The variable domain in full, with the rest retrieved from reference TRBV18 and TRBJ2-7, is NAGVMQNPRHLVRRRGQEARLRCSPMKGHSHVYWYRQLPEEGLKFMVYLQKENIIDESGMPKERFSAEFPKEGPSILRIQQVVRGDSAAYFCASSPNAGADYEQYFGPGTRLTVT.

This clonotype was counted a single time. A much larger clone is a single base away; this may be a read error. J is TRBJ2-1 and V is TRBV12-3 or TRBV12-4, with 7 bases matching TRBD2. The CDR3 length is 16 residues. In DNA form, the CDR3 reads TGTACCAGCAGTCCCCGGGGTCTAGCGGCGAAGTATGAGCAGTTCTTC. This sequence encodes CTSSPRGLAAKYEQFF.

This clonotype was counted ten times or more. The V and J genes are TRBV9 and TRBJ2-2, with 10 bases fitting TRBD2. V lost 0 bases and J lost 4; bases outside the gene matches: 3. The CDR3 is 16 residues long. Looked up from germline, CDR1 is SGDLS and CDR2 is YYNGEE. CDR3 in DNA: TGTGCCAGCAGCGTAGAAAGGACTAGCGGCACCGGGGAGCTGTTTTTT. Translation: CASSVERTSGTGELFF.

The V call is TRBV5-1, the J call TRBJ2-1; 10 bases match TRBD2. The ends lost 7 bases at V and 6 bases at J; junction bases unmatched: 7. This CDR3 spans 14 amino acids. Germline lookup yields CDR1 SGHRS and CDR2 YFSETQ. CDR3 in amino acids: CASGSSGSSNEQFF. The CDR3 DNA reads as TGCGCCAGCGGGTCTAGCGGGAGTAGCAATGAGCAGTTCTTC.